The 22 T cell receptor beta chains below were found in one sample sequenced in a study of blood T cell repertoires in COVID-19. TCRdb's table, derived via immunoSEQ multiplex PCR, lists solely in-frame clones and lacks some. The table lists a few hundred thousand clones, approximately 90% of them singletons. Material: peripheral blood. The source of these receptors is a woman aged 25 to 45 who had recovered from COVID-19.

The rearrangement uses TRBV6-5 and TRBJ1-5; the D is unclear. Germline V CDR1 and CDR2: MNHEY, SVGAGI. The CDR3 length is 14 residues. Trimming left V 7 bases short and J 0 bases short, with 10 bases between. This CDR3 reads CASTTGDSNQPQHF. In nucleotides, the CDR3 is TGTGCCAGCACCACCGGAGATAGCAATCAGCCCCAGCATTTT.

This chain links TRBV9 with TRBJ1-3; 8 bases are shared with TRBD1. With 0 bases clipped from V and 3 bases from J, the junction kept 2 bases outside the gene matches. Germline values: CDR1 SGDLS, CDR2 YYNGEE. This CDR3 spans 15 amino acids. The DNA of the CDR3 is TGTGCCAGCAGCGTAGCAGGGGGCCATGGAAACACCATATATTTT. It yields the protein CASSVAGGHGNTIYF. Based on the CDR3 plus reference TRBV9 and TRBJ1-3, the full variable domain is DSGVTQTPKHLITATGQRVTLRCSPRSGDLSVYWYQQSLDQGLQFLIQYYNGEERAKGNILERFSAQQFPDLHSELNLSSLELGDSALYFCASSVAGGHGNTIYFGEGSWLTVV.

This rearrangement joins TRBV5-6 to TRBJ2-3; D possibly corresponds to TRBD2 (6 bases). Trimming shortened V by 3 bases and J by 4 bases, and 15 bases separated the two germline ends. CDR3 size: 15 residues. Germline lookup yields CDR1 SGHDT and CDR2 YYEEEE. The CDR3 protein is CASSYQIGEADTQYF. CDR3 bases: TGTGCCAGCAGCTATCAGATTGGGGAGGCAGATACGCAGTATTTT. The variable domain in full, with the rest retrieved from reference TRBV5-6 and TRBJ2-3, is DAGVTQSPTHLIKTRGQQVTLRCSPKSGHDTVSWYQQALGQGPQFIFQYYEEEERQRGNFPDRFSGHQFPNYSSELNVNALLLGDSALYLCASSYQIGEADTQYFGPGTRLTVL.

The CDR3: CASSLDLGYSPLHF. The CDR3, as DNA: TGTGCCAGCAGCTTAGACCTTGGCTATTCACCCCTCCACTTT. This chain joins TRBV7-9 and TRBJ1-6; D unresolved. Trimming left V 1 base short and J 8 bases short, with 9 bases between. The CDR3 has 14 amino acids. The germline CDR1 and CDR2 sequences are SEHNR and FQNEAQ (reference sequence).

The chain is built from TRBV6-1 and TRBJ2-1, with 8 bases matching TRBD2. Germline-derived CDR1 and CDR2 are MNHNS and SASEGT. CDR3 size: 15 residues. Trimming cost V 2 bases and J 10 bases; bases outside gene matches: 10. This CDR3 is CASSEKGGGPREQFF. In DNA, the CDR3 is TGTGCCAGCAGTGAAAAGGGCGGGGGGCCACGGGAGCAGTTCTTC.

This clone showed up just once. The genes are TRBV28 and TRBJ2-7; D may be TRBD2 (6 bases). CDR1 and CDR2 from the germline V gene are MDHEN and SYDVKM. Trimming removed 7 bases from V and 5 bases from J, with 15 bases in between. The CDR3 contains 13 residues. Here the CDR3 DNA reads TGTGCCAGCAATATGGGACTCCACCACGAGCAGTACTTC. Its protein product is CASNMGLHHEQYF.

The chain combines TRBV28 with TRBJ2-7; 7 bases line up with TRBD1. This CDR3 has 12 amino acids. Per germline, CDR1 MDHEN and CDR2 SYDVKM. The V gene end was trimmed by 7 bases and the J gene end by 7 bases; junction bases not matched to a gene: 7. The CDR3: CASTYRGREQYF. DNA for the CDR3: TGTGCCAGCACATACAGGGGACGGGAGCAGTACTTC.

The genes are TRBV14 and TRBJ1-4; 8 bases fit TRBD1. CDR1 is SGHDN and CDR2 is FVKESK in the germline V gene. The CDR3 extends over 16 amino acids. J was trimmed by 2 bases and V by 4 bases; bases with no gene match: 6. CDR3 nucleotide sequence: TGTGCCAGCAGCCGCAGGGGGCGCGGGACTAATGAAAAACTGTTTTTT. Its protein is CASSRRGRGTNEKLFF.

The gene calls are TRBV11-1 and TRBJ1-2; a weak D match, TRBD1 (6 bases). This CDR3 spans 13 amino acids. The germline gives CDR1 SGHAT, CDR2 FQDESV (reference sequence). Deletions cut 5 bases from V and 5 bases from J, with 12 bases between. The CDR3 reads CASSLGAVYGYTF. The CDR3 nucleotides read TGTGCCAGCAGCCTGGGGGCGGTTTATGGCTACACCTTC. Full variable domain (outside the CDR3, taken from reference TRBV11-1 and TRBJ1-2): EAEVAQSPRYKITEKSQAVAFWCDPISGHATLYWYRQILGQGPELLVQFQDESVVDDSQLPKDRFSAERLKGVDSTLKIQPAELGDSAMYLCASSLGAVYGYTFGSGTRLTVV.

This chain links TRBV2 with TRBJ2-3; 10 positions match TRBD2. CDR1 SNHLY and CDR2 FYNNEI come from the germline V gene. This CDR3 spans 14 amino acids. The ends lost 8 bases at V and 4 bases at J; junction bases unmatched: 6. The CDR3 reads CASGAGLAPDTQYF. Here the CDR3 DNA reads TGTGCCAGCGGGGCGGGACTAGCGCCAGATACGCAGTATTTT.

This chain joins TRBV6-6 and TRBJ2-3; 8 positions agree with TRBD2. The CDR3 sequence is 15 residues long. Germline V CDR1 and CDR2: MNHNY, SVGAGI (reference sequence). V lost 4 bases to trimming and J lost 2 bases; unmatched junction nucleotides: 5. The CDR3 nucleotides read TGTGCCAGCAGTTGGTGGCGGGGGGACACAGATACGCAGTATTTT. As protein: CASSWWRGDTDTQYF.

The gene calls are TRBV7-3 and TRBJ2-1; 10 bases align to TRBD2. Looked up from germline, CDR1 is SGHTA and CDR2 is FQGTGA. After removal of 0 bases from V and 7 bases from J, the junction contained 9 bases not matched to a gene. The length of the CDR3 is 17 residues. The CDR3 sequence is CASSLTGISGGLNEQFF. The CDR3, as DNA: TGTGCCAGCAGCTTAACGGGTATTAGCGGGGGGTTAAATGAGCAGTTCTTC.

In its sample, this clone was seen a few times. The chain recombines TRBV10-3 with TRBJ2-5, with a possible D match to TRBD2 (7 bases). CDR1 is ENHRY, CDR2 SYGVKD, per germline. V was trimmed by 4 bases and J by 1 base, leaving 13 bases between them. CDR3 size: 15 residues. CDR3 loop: CAISVQGGLQETQYF. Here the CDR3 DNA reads TGTGCCATCAGTGTACAGGGAGGGCTCCAAGAGACCCAGTACTTC.

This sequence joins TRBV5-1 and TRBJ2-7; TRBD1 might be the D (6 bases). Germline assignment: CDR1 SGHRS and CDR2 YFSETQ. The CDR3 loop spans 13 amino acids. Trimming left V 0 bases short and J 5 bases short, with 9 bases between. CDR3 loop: CASSLGTANEQYF. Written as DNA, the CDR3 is TGCGCCAGCAGCTTGGGGACAGCGAACGAGCAGTACTTC.

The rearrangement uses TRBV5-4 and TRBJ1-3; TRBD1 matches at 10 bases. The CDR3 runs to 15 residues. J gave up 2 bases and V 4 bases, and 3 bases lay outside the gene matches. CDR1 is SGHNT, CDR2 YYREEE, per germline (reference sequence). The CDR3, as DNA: TGTGCCAGCAGCCCGGGGACAGGGGCTGGAAACACCATATATTTT. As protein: CASSPGTGAGNTIYF.

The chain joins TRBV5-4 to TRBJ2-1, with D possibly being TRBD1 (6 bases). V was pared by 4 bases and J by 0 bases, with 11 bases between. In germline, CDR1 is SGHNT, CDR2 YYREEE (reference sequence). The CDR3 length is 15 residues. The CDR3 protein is CASSTRDNSYNEQFF. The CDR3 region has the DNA TGTGCCAGCAGCACCCGGGACAACTCCTACAATGAGCAGTTCTTC.

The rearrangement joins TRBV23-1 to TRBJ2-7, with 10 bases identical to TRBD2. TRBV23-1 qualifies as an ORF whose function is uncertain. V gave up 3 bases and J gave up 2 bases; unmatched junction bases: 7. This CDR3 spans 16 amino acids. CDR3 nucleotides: TGCGCCAGCAGTCAGGCCAGTAGCGGGGGGCCCTACGAGCAGTACTTC. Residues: CASSQASSGGPYEQYF.

The CDR3 is CASSVGQGDATNEKLFF. For the CDR3, the DNA is TGTGCCAGCAGCGTGGGACAGGGGGATGCAACTAATGAAAAACTGTTTTTT. This chain connects TRBV9 to TRBJ1-4; the match to TRBD1 covers 11 bases. This CDR3 comprises 17 residues. CDR1 is SGDLS and CDR2 is YYNGEE in the germline V gene. J was trimmed by 0 bases and V by 2 bases; bases with no gene match: 3.

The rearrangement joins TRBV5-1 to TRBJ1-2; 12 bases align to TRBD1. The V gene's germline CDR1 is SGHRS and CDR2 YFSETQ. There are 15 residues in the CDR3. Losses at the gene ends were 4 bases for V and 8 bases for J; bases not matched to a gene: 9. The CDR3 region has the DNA TGCGCCAGCAGCACTCCGGGACAGGGGGCGCGGGGCTACACCTTC. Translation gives CASSTPGQGARGYTF.

The CDR3 spells CASSLKTPGGSYNSPLHF. CDR3 DNA: TGTGCCAGCAGCTTAAAGACCCCAGGTGGCTCCTATAATTCACCCCTCCACTTT. V and J are TRBV7-2 and TRBJ1-6, with D hard to call. Germline values: CDR1 SGHTA, CDR2 FQGNSA. The ends were cut back, 2 bases at V and 0 bases at J, with 14 bases in the middle. This CDR3 has 18 residues.

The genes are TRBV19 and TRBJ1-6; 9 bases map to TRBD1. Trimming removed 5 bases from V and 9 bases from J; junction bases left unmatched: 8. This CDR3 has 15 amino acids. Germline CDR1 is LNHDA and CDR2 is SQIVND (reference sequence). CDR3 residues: CASSAPTGGVSPLHF. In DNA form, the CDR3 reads TGTGCCAGTAGTGCCCCTACAGGGGGCGTTTCACCCCTCCACTTT.

CDR3 amino acids: CASSSGQGAYEQYF. The DNA for the CDR3 is TGTGCCAGCAGTTCTGGACAGGGGGCATACGAGCAGTACTTC. This chain uses TRBV6-1 with TRBJ2-7; TRBD1 aligns across 11 bases. The germline gives CDR1 MNHNS, CDR2 SASEGT. CDR3 size: 14 residues. The V segment lost 5 bases and the J segment 4 bases; nucleotides outside the gene matches: 4.